The 17 T cell receptor beta chains reported below all come from one sample, sequenced in a study of blood T cell repertoires in COVID-19. The table came from immunoSEQ multiplex PCR; TCRdb's copy has only in-frame clones and leaves some out. The sample has under 200,000 clones, 75% to 85% seen once. What was sequenced was peripheral blood. These TCRs come from a human donor in a cohort sampled during active COVID-19.

The chain joins TRBV4-1 to TRBJ2-7; 7 nucleotides match TRBD1. Germline CDR1 and CDR2: MGHRA and YSYEKL. After removal of 1 base from V and 1 base from J, the junction contained 4 bases not matched to a gene. This CDR3 has 15 amino acids. The CDR3 coding sequence is TGCGCCAGCAGCCAAGGACAGGGATCGTCCTACGAGCAGTACTTC. Translated: CASSQGQGSSYEQYF.

The chain joins TRBV10-3 to TRBJ2-7; TRBD1 might be the D (5 bases). CDR1 and CDR2 (germline): ENHRY, SYGVKD. The V end was cut by 0 bases, the J end by 1 base, with 10 bases between. The CDR3 runs 15 residues. This chain's CDR3 is CAISESTGQSYEQYF. CDR3 DNA sequence: TGTGCCATCAGTGAGTCGACTGGACAATCCTACGAGCAGTACTTC.

This clone was detected only a few times. V is TRBV10-3 and J is TRBJ2-7; TRBD1 might be the D (6 bases). Germline values: CDR1 ENHRY, CDR2 SYGVKD. The CDR3 runs 13 residues. Trimming cost V 2 bases and J 2 bases, with 7 bases left between them. The CDR3 spells CAISEEGAYEQYF. DNA of the CDR3: TGTGCCATCAGTGAGGAGGGGGCCTACGAGCAGTACTTC.

This clone was seen more than once but under ten times. The chain employs TRBV7-2 and TRBJ2-2; D gene ambiguous. Trimming took 5 bases from V and 3 from J, leaving 7 bases between them. The CDR3 covers 13 residues. Germline CDR1 reads SGHTA; CDR2 reads FQGNSA. The CDR3 nucleotides read TGTGCCAGCAGCCTCTTCTACACCGGGGAGCTGTTTTTT. The encoded protein is CASSLFYTGELFF.

This chain links TRBV6-1 with TRBJ1-2, with TRBD1 as a possible D gene (5 bases). The V gene lost 3 bases and the J gene lost 2 bases, with 7 bases spanning the gap. Germline V gives CDR1 MNHNS, CDR2 SASEGT. The CDR3 is 13 amino acids. The CDR3 region is CASSEQGNYGYTF. The CDR3 DNA follows: TGTGCCAGCAGTGAGCAGGGAAACTATGGCTACACCTTC.

This chain joins TRBV18 and TRBJ2-1; D is perhaps TRBD2 (6 bases). V was cut by 2 bases and J by 4 bases, with 12 bases left in between. Germline lookup yields CDR1 KGHSH and CDR2 LQKENI. The CDR3 length is 15 residues. In DNA, the CDR3 is TGTGCCAGCTCACCAGATCGGGGGACGTACAATGAGCAGTTCTTC. Translated: CASSPDRGTYNEQFF.

This clone was picked up one time. The V call is TRBV5-1, the J call TRBJ1-5; D ambiguous. The ends were cut back, 4 bases at V and 0 bases at J, with 8 bases in the middle. CDR1 and CDR2 (germline): SGHRS, YFSETQ. This CDR3 is built from 14 residues. Here the CDR3 reads CASSPENSNQPQHF. The CDR3 DNA sequence: TGCGCCAGCAGCCCGGAGAATAGCAATCAGCCCCAGCATTTT.

The chain has TRBV10-1 and TRBJ2-3; D ambiguous. The CDR3 loop spans 13 amino acids. Germline V lookup: CDR1 WNHNN, CDR2 SYGVQD (reference sequence). Trimming removed 2 bases at V and 1 base at J, with 4 bases between. For the CDR3, the DNA is TGCGCCAGCAGTGAGCGGGGCACAGATACGCAGTATTTT. Translating it yields CASSERGTDTQYF.

The chain uses TRBV29-1 and TRBJ1-5; D gene uncertain. The CDR3 spans 13 residues. V shed 4 bases and J shed 4 bases, with 11 bases lying between them. Germline lookup yields CDR1 SQVTM and CDR2 ANQGSEA. CDR3 sequence: CSVAMSDNQPQHF. CDR3 in DNA: TGCAGCGTTGCCATGTCAGATAATCAGCCCCAGCATTTT.

V usage is TRBV9 and J usage is TRBJ2-2; 10 bases are a match to TRBD2. This CDR3 has 16 residues. Trimming at V came to 1 base and at J to 6 bases, leaving 6 bases not matched to a gene. Germline values: CDR1 SGDLS, CDR2 YYNGEE. The CDR3 spells CASSVPLSGGAGELFF. The CDR3 coding sequence is TGTGCCAGCAGCGTACCCCTCAGCGGGGGGGCCGGGGAGCTGTTTTTT.

The chain links TRBV6-2 or TRBV6-3 to TRBJ2-7, with D perhaps matching TRBD2 (5 bases). CDR1 is MNHEY and CDR2 is SVGEGT in the germline V gene. This CDR3 is built from 15 residues. Trimming took 2 bases from V and 6 from J, leaving 17 bases between them. The CDR3 region has the DNA TGTGCCAGCAGTTACACCCGGGAAGGAACTGCCGAGCAGTACTTC. It codes for CASSYTREGTAEQYF.

The chain recombines TRBV6-9 with TRBJ2-7; D uncertain. Germline lookup yields CDR1 MNHGY and CDR2 SVAAGI. CDR3 length: 14 residues. Trimming shortened V by 0 bases and J by 6 bases, and 12 bases separated the two germline ends. CDR3 coding DNA: TGTGCCAGCAGTTATTCGCCCAGGTTCGCCGAGCAGTACTTC. Residues: CASSYSPRFAEQYF.

The chain recombines TRBV19 with TRBJ1-1, with D perhaps matching TRBD1 (5 bases). Trimming pared 6 bases from V and 3 bases from J, leaving 14 bases between. The CDR3 runs to 14 residues. The germline gives CDR1 LNHDA, CDR2 SQIVND (reference sequence). The chain's CDR3 is CASSDPGLDTEAFF. As DNA, the CDR3 is TGTGCCAGTAGCGACCCAGGGTTAGACACTGAAGCTTTCTTT. The full variable domain, in which reference TRBV19 and TRBJ1-1 provide the parts outside the CDR3, is DGGITQSPKYLFRKEGQNVTLSCEQNLNHDAMYWYRQDPGQGLRLIYYSQIVNDFQKGDIAEGYSVSREKKESFPLTVTSAQKNPTAFYLCASSDPGLDTEAFFGQGTRLTVV.

V and J are TRBV5-1 and TRBJ1-4, with 8 bases fitting TRBD1. Losses at the gene ends were 4 bases for V and 7 bases for J; bases not matched to a gene: 6. This CDR3 comprises 14 residues. Germline V lookup: CDR1 SGHRS, CDR2 YFSETQ. The CDR3 DNA reads TGCGCCAGCAGCCCCGGACAGGGCGGTGAAAAACTGTTTTTT. Its protein product is CASSPGQGGEKLFF.

The chain uses TRBV6-2 or TRBV6-3 and TRBJ1-2, with D possibly TRBD1 on 6 matching bases. V gave up 2 bases and J gave up 7 bases, with 11 bases separating them. CDR1 MNHEY and CDR2 SVGEGT come from the germline V gene. CDR3 size: 13 residues. CDR3 amino acids: CASSYGGAIGYTF. CDR3 sequence (DNA): TGTGCCAGCAGTTACGGGGGGGCCATTGGCTACACCTTC.

The chain links TRBV7-6 to TRBJ1-4; the match to TRBD1 covers 8 bases. The CDR3 totals 15 residues. Germline V gene sequence: CDR1 SGHVS, CDR2 FNYEAQ. V lost 2 bases, J lost 8 bases, and 7 bases stayed unmatched. CDR3 sequence reads: CASSLPTGEREKLFF. In nucleotides, the CDR3 is TGTGCCAGCAGCTTACCGACAGGGGAAAGGGAAAAACTGTTTTTT.

This clone was seen more than once but under ten times. This chain uses TRBV15 with TRBJ2-1; 7 bases are shared with TRBD2. Germline lookup yields CDR1 LNHNV and CDR2 YYDKDF (reference sequence). The J segment lost 6 bases and the V segment lost 3 bases, leaving 5 bases of the junction unmatched. This CDR3 has 14 residues. CDR3 DNA sequence: TGTGCCACCAGCAGCCTAACTAGCGTCAATGAGCAGTTCTTC. Its protein is CATSSLTSVNEQFF.